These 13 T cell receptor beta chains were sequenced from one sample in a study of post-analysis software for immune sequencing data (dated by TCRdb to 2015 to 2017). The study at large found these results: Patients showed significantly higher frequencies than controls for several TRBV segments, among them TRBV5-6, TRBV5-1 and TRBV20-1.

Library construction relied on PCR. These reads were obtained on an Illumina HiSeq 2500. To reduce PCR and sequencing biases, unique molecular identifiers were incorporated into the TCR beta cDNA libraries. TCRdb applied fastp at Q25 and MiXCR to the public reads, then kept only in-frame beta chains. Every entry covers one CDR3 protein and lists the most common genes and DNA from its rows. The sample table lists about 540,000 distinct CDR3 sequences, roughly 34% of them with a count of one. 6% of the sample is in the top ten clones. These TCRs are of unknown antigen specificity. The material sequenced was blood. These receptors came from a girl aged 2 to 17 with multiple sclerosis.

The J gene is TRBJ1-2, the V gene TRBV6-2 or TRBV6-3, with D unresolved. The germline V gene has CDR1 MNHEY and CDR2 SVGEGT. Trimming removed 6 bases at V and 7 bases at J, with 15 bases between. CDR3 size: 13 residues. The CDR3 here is CASSPDGPPGYTF. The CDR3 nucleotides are TGTGCCAGCAGCCCGGACGGACCCCCTGGCTACACCTTC.

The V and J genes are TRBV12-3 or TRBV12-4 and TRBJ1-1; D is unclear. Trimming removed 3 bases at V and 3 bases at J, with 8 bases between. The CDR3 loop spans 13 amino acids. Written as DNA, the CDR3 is TGTGCCAGCAGTTTTCTCAAGGACACTGAAGCTTTCTTT. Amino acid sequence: CASSFLKDTEAFF.

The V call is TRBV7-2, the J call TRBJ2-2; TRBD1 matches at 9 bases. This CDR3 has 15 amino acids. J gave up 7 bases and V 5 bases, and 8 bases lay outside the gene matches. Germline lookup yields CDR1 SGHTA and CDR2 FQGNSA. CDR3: CASSRTGGAVGELFF. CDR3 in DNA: TGTGCCAGCAGCCGCACAGGGGGCGCGGTCGGGGAGCTGTTTTTT.

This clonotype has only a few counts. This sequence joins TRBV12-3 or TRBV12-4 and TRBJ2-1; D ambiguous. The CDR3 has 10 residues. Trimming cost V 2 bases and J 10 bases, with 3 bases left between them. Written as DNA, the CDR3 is TGTGCCAGCAGTTTAAGGGAGCAGTTCTTC. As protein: CASSLREQFF.

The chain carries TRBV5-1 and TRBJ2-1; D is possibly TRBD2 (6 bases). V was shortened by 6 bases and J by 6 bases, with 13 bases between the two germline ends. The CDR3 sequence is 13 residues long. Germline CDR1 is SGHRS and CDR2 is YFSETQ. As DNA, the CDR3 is TGCGCCAGCAAAACGGGGACTGTCAATGAGCAGTTCTTC. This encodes CASKTGTVNEQFF.

The CDR3 is CSANRYYGYTF. CDR3 nucleotide sequence: TGCAGTGCTAACAGATACTATGGCTACACCTTC. The chain employs TRBV20-1 and TRBJ1-2, with unresolved D. The germline V gene encodes CDR1 DFQATT and CDR2 SNEGSKA (reference sequence). This CDR3 contains 11 residues. Trimming pared 4 bases from V and 3 bases from J, leaving 6 bases between.

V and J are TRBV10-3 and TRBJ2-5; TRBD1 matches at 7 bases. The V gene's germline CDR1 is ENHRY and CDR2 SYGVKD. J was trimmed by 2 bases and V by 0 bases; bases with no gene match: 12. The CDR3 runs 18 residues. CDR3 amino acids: CAISESSLWNRGQETQYF. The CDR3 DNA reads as TGTGCCATCAGTGAGTCGAGTCTCTGGAACAGGGGACAAGAGACCCAGTACTTC.

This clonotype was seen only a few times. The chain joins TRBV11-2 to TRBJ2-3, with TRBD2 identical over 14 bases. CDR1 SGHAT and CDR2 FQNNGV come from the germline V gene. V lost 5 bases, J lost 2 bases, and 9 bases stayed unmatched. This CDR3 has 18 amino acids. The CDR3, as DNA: TGTGCCAGCAGCCTGGGACTAGCGGGGGCTTACTACACAGATACGCAGTATTTT. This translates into CASSLGLAGAYYTDTQYF.

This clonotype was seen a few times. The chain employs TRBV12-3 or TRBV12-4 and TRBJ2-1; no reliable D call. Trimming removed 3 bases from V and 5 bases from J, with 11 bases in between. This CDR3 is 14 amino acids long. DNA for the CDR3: TGTGCCAGCAGTTTCCTCGGTCCCGACAATGAGCAGTTCTTC. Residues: CASSFLGPDNEQFF.

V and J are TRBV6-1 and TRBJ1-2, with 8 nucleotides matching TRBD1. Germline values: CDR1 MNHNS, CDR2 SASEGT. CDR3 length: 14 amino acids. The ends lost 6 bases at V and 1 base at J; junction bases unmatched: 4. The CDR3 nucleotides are TGTGCCAGCAGCGGGGACAGGTATAACTATGGCTACACCTTC. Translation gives CASSGDRYNYGYTF.

The CDR3 loop is CSALTSEGDTQYF. CDR3 sequence (DNA): TGCAGTGCTCTGACTAGCGAAGGAGATACGCAGTATTTT. The V call is TRBV20-1, the J call TRBJ2-3; 8 bases fit TRBD2. The CDR3 consists of 13 residues. Germline V CDR1 and CDR2: DFQATT, SNEGSKA (reference sequence). J lost 5 bases, V lost 5 bases, and 6 bases had no gene match.

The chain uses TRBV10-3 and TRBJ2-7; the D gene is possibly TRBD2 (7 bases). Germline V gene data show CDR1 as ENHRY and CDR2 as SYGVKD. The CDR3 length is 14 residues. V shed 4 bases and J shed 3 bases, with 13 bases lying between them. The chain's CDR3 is CAISGEGGFYEQYF. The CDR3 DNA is TGTGCCATCAGTGGTGAGGGGGGGTTCTACGAGCAGTACTTC.

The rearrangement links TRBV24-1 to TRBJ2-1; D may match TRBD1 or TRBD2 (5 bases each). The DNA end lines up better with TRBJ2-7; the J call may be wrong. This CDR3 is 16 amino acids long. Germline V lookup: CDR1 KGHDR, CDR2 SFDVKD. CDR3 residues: CATSDVSGTVYNEQYF. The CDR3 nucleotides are TGTGCCACCAGTGACGTATCCGGGACCGTCTACAATGAGCAGTACTTC.